The subject of this entry is one TCR beta chain. The antigen remains unidentified. This sample stems from a study of cytomegalovirus exposure and HLA in healthy donors. In the PCR, 60 Vbeta and 13 Jbeta primers were used. The protocol was immunoSEQ multiplex PCR, while the TCRdb copy is restricted to in-frame clones and leaves out a portion. The sample table sets out roughly 190,000 clones. General study results and limits: A later analysis appeared to link common viral pathogens to several of the most significant clusters. Per a prior analysis, the majority of TCR beta V segments were productive roughly 87% or roughly 30% of the time. As a later analysis showed, a missense DCLRE1C variant was linked to trimming of TCR beta V- and J-genes.

The sequence was obtained from a woman between 18 and 29 years old in good health and CMV-seropositive. The source material was PBMCs.

CDR3 in amino acids: CASSADPRQGRNTIYF. The CDR3, as DNA: TGTGCCAGCAGCGCCGACCCGCGACAGGGAAGAAACACCATATATTTT. The chain employs TRBV9 and TRBJ1-3; 7 bases line up with TRBD1. The CDR3 consists of 16 residues. The trim removed 3 bases at V and 5 bases at J, leaving 11 bases unmatched. CDR1 and CDR2 from the germline V gene are SGDLS and YYNGEE.